Below, 18 T cell receptor beta chains from the same sample are listed, as sequenced in a study of T cell responses to AZD1222 COVID-19 vaccine (dated by TCRdb to 2020 to 2023). Libraries were made using the immunoSEQ multiplex PCR assay. Here the immuneACCESS table is served through TCRdb, limited to in-frame sequences with V and J called. Missing clones are a known gap in these copies; in checked studies unresolved V genes cover under half, and the rest lacks a known reason. Counted in this sample were 150,000 to 200,000 clones; 80% to 95% of them appeared once. The ten largest clonotypes hold about 10% of the sample. According to the study, the label for this sample's time point signals: baseline before first vaccination. The sequencing here drew on peripheral blood, taken on day 0 of AZD1222 vaccination. These receptors originate from an adult in good health.

This chain uses TRBV13 with TRBJ2-3; the D gene is possibly TRBD1 (6 bases). The V and J ends lost 3 bases and 0 bases respectively, with 10 bases between them. CDR1 and CDR2 (germline): PRHDT, FYEKMQ (reference sequence). CDR3 size: 15 residues. In DNA, the CDR3 is TGTGCCAGCAGCTTGGGACAATCTAGCACAGATACGCAGTATTTT. Translation gives CASSLGQSSTDTQYF.

V gene TRBV28 combines with J gene TRBJ2-7; no reliable D call. This CDR3 contains 14 residues. Trimming took 2 bases from V and 1 from J, leaving 9 bases between them. Germline loops: CDR1 MDHEN, CDR2 SYDVKM. CDR3 coding DNA: TGTGCCAGCAGTTTAGATGGAGCGTCCTACGAGCAGTACTTC. It yields the protein CASSLDGASYEQYF.

This chain links TRBV27 with TRBJ1-3, with D possibly matching TRBD1 (6 bases). This CDR3 is built from 15 residues. Trimming took 8 bases from V and 8 from J, leaving 22 bases between them. Per germline, CDR1 MNHEY and CDR2 SMNVEV (reference sequence). CDR3 sequence: CASSPLVGGQDTIYF. CDR3 nucleotides: TGTGCCAGCTCTCCCTTGGTTGGGGGGCAAGACACCATATATTTT.

The CDR3 DNA reads TGTGCCAGCCAGCGAAACGGGGGGCTCACCATTTACGAGCAGTACTTC. It translates to CASQRNGGLTIYEQYF. The rearrangement uses TRBV5-6 and TRBJ2-7, with D maybe TRBD2 (7 bases). The germline V gene has CDR1 SGHDT and CDR2 YYEEEE. Trimming removed 7 bases at V and 4 bases at J, with 24 bases between. The CDR3 is 16 amino acids.

CDR3 sequence: CASGEGRYEQYF. The CDR3 DNA reads TGTGCCTCAGGAGAGGGCAGGTACGAGCAGTACTTC. This chain joins TRBV18 and TRBJ2-7; D is possibly TRBD2 (5 bases). CDR1 is KGHSH, CDR2 LQKENI, per germline. V dropped 11 bases and J dropped 4 bases, with 15 bases sitting between them. This CDR3 has 12 residues.

This chain connects TRBV6-4 to TRBJ2-6; tentative D call: TRBD1 (5 bases). The CDR3 totals 16 residues. Trimming removed 4 bases at V and 0 bases at J, with 10 bases between. In germline, CDR1 is MRHNA, CDR2 SNTAGT. This chain's CDR3 is CASSAQVSSGANVLTF. CDR3 DNA sequence: TGTGCCAGCAGTGCACAGGTTTCCTCTGGGGCCAACGTCCTGACTTTC.

The chain links TRBV5-1 to TRBJ1-1; possibly TRBD1 for D (5 bases). Germline V gives CDR1 SGHRS, CDR2 YFSETQ. This CDR3 is 15 amino acids long. The V gene lost 1 base and the J gene lost 2 bases, with 12 bases spanning the gap. The CDR3 sequence: CASSLSGTINTEAFF. DNA for the CDR3: TGCGCCAGCAGCTTGAGTGGGACTATCAACACTGAAGCTTTCTTT.

This rearrangement joins TRBV10-1 to TRBJ1-3; D unclear. CDR3 size: 15 residues. Germline loops: CDR1 WNHNN, CDR2 SYGVQD (reference sequence). With 6 bases removed from V and 2 bases from J, the gap between germline ends came to 14 bases. The CDR3 bases are TGCGCCAGCAGACTCCGGAAGGGAGCTGGAAACACCATATATTTT. As protein: CASRLRKGAGNTIYF.

The chain carries TRBV5-1 and TRBJ1-2, with 11 positions matching TRBD1. The germline CDR1 and CDR2 sequences are SGHRS and YFSETQ. V shed 4 bases, J shed 5 bases, and the junction held 4 bases outside the gene matches. This CDR3 spans 14 amino acids. The CDR3 nucleotides read TGCGCCAGCAGCACGGGACAGGGGGATTATGGCTACACCTTC. Translation: CASSTGQGDYGYTF.

In its sample, this clone was seen once. The chain couples TRBV5-5 to TRBJ1-5; TRBD1 agrees at 10 bases. Per the germline V gene, CDR1 is SGHKS and CDR2 is YYEKEE (reference sequence). V was pared by 3 bases and J by 0 bases, with 3 bases of the junction left unmatched. This CDR3 comprises 16 residues. CDR3 region: CASSSTGGNSNQPQHF. The CDR3 DNA follows: TGTGCCAGCAGCTCGACAGGGGGCAATAGCAATCAGCCCCAGCATTTT.

V gene TRBV5-1 combines with J gene TRBJ1-6, with 8 positions matching TRBD1. V was pared by 0 bases and J by 7 bases, with 6 bases of the junction left unmatched. The CDR3 totals 16 residues. The germline CDR1 and CDR2 sequences are SGHRS and YFSETQ. The CDR3 protein is CASSLVAGGYNSPLHF. In nucleotides, the CDR3 is TGCGCCAGCAGCTTGGTCGCAGGGGGCTACAATTCACCCCTCCACTTT.

V usage is TRBV4-1 and J usage is TRBJ1-4; 9 bases are shared with TRBD1. This CDR3 spans 17 amino acids. The junction had 8 bases not matched to a gene; V was cut back by 3 bases and J by 3 bases. In germline, CDR1 is MGHRA, CDR2 YSYEKL. The CDR3 nucleotides are TGCGCCAGCAGCCAGGGACAGGGAGTAGAGGCTAATGAAAAACTGTTTTTT. Amino acid sequence: CASSQGQGVEANEKLFF.

Note on this clone: One junction end does not reproduce the germline sequence, and a read error may be involved. For the CDR3, the DNA is TGCGCCAGCAGTGCGGGAGGAGCCTATAATGAGCAGTTCTTC. Translated: CASSAGGAYNEQFF. The chain combines TRBV10-1 with TRBJ2-1; 7 bases map to TRBD2. Germline CDR1 and CDR2: WNHNN and SYGVQD (reference sequence). There are 14 residues in the CDR3.

V gene TRBV5-8 combines with J gene TRBJ2-2; the match to TRBD1 covers 7 bases. Germline values: CDR1 SGHTS, CDR2 YDEGEE. V gave up 5 bases and J gave up 0 bases; unmatched junction bases: 10. This CDR3 is 17 amino acids long. The CDR3 spells CASRRETGSANTGELFF. The CDR3, as DNA: TGTGCCAGCAGACGTGAGACAGGGAGCGCGAACACCGGGGAGCTGTTTTTT.

V is TRBV7-9 and J is TRBJ2-1; D may match TRBD1 or TRBD2 (6 bases each). The CDR3 contains 15 residues. V was cut by 2 bases and J by 6 bases, with 14 bases left in between. Per the germline V gene, CDR1 is SEHNR and CDR2 is FQNEAQ (reference sequence). The CDR3 loop is CASSLSRGLPNEQFF. DNA for the CDR3: TGTGCCAGCAGCTTAAGCCGGGGGCTACCCAATGAGCAGTTCTTC.

The rearrangement links TRBV6-2 or TRBV6-3 to TRBJ2-7, with D unresolved. V dropped 6 bases and J dropped 3 bases, with 18 bases sitting between them. CDR1 is MNHEY, CDR2 SVGEGT, per germline. There are 15 residues in the CDR3. CDR3 residues: CASSQDRRRLYEQYV. The DNA of the CDR3 is TGTGCCAGCAGCCAAGACCGACGAAGGCTCTACGAGCAGTACGTC.

The rearrangement links TRBV5-1 to TRBJ1-2, with 11 positions matching TRBD1. V was pared by 4 bases and J by 3 bases, with 8 bases of the junction left unmatched. The CDR3 is 16 residues long. The V gene's germline CDR1 is SGHRS and CDR2 YFSETQ. The CDR3 protein is CASSTGGQGVDYGYTF. The CDR3 bases are TGCGCCAGCAGCACAGGGGGACAGGGGGTCGACTATGGCTACACCTTC.

The sample holds one count of this clone. The gene calls are TRBV19 and TRBJ1-2, with D possibly being TRBD1 (6 bases). Germline V gene lookup returns CDR1 LNHDA and CDR2 SQIVND (reference sequence). The CDR3 contains 15 residues. V was cut by 6 bases and J by 3 bases, with 17 bases left in between. The CDR3 DNA is TGTGCCAGTAGCGCGGCCTCAGGGGTCGACTATGGCTACACCTTC. Amino acids: CASSAASGVDYGYTF.